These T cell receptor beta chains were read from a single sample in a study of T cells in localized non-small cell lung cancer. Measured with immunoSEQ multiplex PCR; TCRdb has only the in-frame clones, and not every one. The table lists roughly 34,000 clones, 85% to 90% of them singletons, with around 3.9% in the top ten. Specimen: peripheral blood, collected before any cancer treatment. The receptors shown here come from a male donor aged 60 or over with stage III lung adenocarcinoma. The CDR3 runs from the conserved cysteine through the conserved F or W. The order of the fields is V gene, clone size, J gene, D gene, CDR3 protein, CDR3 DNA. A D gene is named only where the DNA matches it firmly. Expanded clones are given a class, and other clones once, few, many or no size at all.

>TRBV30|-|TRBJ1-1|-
CAWSSLWGGDTEAFF
TGTGCCTGGAGTTCGCTTTGGGGGGGAGACACTGAAGCTTTCTTT
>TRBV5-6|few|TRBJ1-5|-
CASSLRGHQPQHF
TGTGCCAGCAGCTTGCGAGGGCATCAGCCCCAGCATTTT
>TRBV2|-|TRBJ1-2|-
CASSDRGSDGYTF
TGTGCCAGCAGTGACAGGGGCAGTGATGGCTACACCTTC
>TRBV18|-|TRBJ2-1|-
CASSQNNGAGLNSYNEQFF
TGTGCCAGCTCACAAAACAACGGAGCAGGGTTAAACTCCTACAATGAGCAGTTCTTC
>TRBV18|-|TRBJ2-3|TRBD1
CASSPIPGQNTDTQYF
TGTGCCAGCTCACCTATCCCGGGACAGAACACAGATACGCAGTATTTT
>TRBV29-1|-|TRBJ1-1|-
CSLSKGLNTEAFF
TGCAGCCTAAGTAAAGGGTTGAACACTGAAGCTTTCTTT
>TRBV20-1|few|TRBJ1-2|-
CSIDGYTF
TGCAGCATTGATGGCTACACCTTC
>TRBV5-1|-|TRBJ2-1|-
CASSLDSRRGGNEQFF
TGCGCCAGCAGCTTAGATAGTCGGAGAGGGGGCAATGAGCAGTTCTTC
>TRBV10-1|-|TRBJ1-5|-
CASSESGGGQPQHF
TGCGCCAGCAGTGAGTCGGGGGGCGGACAGCCCCAGCATTTT
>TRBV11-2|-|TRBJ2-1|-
CASSLVSSTYNEQFF
TGTGCCAGCAGCTTAGTTTCCTCGACCTACAATGAGCAGTTCTTC
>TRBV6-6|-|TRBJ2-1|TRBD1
CASRPGTGGNEQFF
TGTGCCAGCAGGCCCGGGACAGGGGGTAATGAGCAGTTCTTC
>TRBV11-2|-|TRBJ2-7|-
CASSLDQGSYEQYF
TGTGCCAGCAGCTTAGATCAGGGGAGCTACGAGCAGTACTTC
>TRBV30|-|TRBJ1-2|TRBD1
CAWKTGVEGYTF
TGTGCCTGGAAAACAGGGGTTGAGGGCTACACCTTC
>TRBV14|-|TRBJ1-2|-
CASSQGGRAIHYGYTF
TGTGCCAGCAGCCAAGGGGGCAGGGCGATTCACTATGGCTACACCTTC
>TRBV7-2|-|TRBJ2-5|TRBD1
CASSLVGTAGAQYF
TGTGCCAGCAGCTTGGTGGGGACAGCCGGGGCCCAGTACTTC
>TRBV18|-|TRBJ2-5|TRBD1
CASSPSGTGQETQYF
TGTGCCAGCTCACCATCCGGGACAGGGCAAGAGACCCAGTACTTC
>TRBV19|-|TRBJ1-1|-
CASSSRSYTEAFF
TGTGCCAGTAGCAGCAGGTCCTATACTGAAGCTTTCTTT
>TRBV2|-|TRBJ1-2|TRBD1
CASSVTGGLDGYTF
TGTGCCAGCAGTGTGACAGGGGGCTTGGATGGCTACACCTTC
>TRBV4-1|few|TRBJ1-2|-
CASSQGEGVYTF
TGCGCCAGCAGCCAAGGGGAAGGGGTCTACACCTTC
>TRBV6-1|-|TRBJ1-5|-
CASSSQDNQPQHF
TGTGCCAGCAGTTCCCAGGATAATCAGCCCCAGCATTTT
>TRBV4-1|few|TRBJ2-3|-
CASSQDSSQQDTQYF
TGCGCCAGCAGCCAAGATTCGAGCCAACAGGATACGCAGTATTTT
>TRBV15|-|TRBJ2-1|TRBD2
CATSGILAESYNEQFF
TGTGCCACCAGCGGAATACTAGCGGAGTCCTACAATGAGCAGTTCTTC
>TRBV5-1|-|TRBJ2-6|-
CASSLGHGSNVLTF
TGCGCCAGCAGCTTGGGTCATGGGTCCAACGTCCTGACTTTC
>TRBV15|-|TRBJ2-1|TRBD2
CATSSGTSGTYNEQFF
TGTGCCACCAGCAGTGGGACTAGCGGGACTTACAATGAGCAGTTCTTC
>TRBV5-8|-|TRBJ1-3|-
CASSSQGGQNTIYF
TGTGCCAGCAGCTCACAGGGTGGACAAAACACCATATATTTT
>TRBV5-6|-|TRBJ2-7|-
CASSAVSGDYEQYF
TGTGCCAGCAGCGCGGTCTCGGGTGACTACGAGCAGTACTTC
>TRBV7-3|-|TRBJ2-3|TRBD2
CASSGTSSDTQYF
TGTGCCAGCAGCGGGACTAGCTCAGATACGCAGTATTTT
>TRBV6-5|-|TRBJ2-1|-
CASSSRGGSYNEQFF
TGTGCCAGCAGTTCTCGCGGAGGTTCCTACAATGAGCAGTTCTTC
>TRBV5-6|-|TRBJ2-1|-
CASSLQWLSSYNEQFF
TGTGCCAGCAGCTTACAATGGCTAAGCTCCTACAATGAGCAGTTCTTC
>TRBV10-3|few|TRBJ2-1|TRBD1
CAISELGDRYNEQFF
TGTGCCATCAGTGAACTGGGGGACAGATACAATGAGCAGTTCTTC
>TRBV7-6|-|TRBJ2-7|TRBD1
CASSIKSGTGAYEQYF
TGTGCCAGCAGCATAAAATCCGGGACAGGGGCCTACGAGCAGTACTTC
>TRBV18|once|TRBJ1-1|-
CASSGGVMNTEAFF
TGTGCCAGCTCAGGGGGGGTAATGAACACTGAAGCTTTCTTT
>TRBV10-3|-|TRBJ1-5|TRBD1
CAISPSKGAGQPQHF
TGTGCCATCAGTCCCTCCAAGGGGGCCGGTCAGCCCCAGCATTTT
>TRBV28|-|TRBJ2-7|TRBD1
CAGSTGSWGEQYF
TGTGCCGGCTCGACAGGGTCATGGGGCGAGCAGTACTTC
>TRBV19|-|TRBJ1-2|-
CASSIDWGVGRGYGYTF
TGTGCCAGTAGTATAGATTGGGGAGTCGGCAGGGGCTATGGCTACACCTTC
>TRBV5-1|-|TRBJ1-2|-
CASSLKMWDGYTF
TGCGCCAGCAGCTTGAAGATGTGGGATGGCTACACCTTC
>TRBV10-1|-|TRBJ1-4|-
CASNKRPNEKLFF
TGCGCCAGCAATAAACGGCCTAATGAAAAACTGTTTTTT
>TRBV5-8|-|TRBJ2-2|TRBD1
CASRWTGRTGELFF
TGTGCCAGCCGTTGGACAGGGAGGACCGGGGAGCTGTTTTTT
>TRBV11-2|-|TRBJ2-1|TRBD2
CASSLARLAGALLEQFF
TGTGCCAGCAGCTTAGCCCGACTAGCGGGGGCCTTATTGGAGCAGTTCTTC
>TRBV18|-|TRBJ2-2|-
CASSPRSGHLFGAGELFF
TGTGCCAGCTCACCCCGAAGCGGACATCTTTTTGGGGCCGGGGAGCTGTTTTTT
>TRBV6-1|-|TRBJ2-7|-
CASIELTTTYEQYF
TGTGCCAGCATTGAACTGACAACAACCTACGAGCAGTACTTC
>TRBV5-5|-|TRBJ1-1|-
CASSVTGMNTEAFF
TGTGCCAGCAGCGTGACAGGCATGAACACTGAAGCTTTCTTT
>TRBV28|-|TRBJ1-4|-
CASSFSGDEKLFF
TGTGCCAGCAGTTTCTCAGGGGACGAAAAACTGTTTTTT
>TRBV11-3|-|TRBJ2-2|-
CASSLMTANTGELFF
TGTGCCAGCAGCTTGATGACAGCGAACACCGGGGAGCTGTTTTTT
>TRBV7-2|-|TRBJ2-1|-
CASSSGAQSQFF
TGTGCCAGCAGCTCCGGGGCCCAATCCCAGTTCTTC
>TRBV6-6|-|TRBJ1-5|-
CASSTGQKWSQPQHF
TGTGCCAGCAGTACTGGACAGAAATGGTCTCAGCCCCAGCATTTT
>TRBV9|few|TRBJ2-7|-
CASSPQVETRYEQYF
TGTGCCAGCAGCCCCCAAGTCGAGACTAGATACGAGCAGTACTTC
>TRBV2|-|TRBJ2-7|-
CASRARAQGKGQYF
TGTGCCAGCAGGGCCAGGGCCCAGGGTAAAGGGCAGTACTTC
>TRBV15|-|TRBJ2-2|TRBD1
CATSRDRGQGFYGELFF
TGTGCCACCAGCAGAGATCGGGGACAGGGCTTTTACGGGGAGCTGTTTTTT
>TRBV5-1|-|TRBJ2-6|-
CASGTSGSGANVLTF
TGCGCCAGCGGGACTTCCGGCTCTGGGGCCAACGTCCTGACTTTC
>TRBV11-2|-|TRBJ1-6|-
CASTEGSPLHF
TGTGCCAGTACTGAGGGTTCACCCCTCCACTTT
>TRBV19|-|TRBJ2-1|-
CASRDPGKSSYNEQFF
TGTGCCAGTAGGGACCCCGGGAAAAGCTCCTACAATGAGCAGTTCTTC
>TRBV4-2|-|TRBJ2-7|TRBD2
CASGTSGSYEQYF
TGTGCCAGCGGGACTAGCGGATCTTACGAGCAGTACTTC